Following are 26 T cell receptor beta chains from one sample sequenced in a study of cytotoxic CD8 clonotypes in ibrutinib-treated CLL. Data came from immunoSEQ multiplex PCR; TCRdb stores just in-frame clones and leaves some out. The table shows 150,000 to 250,000 clones, with around 70% occurring only once. This specimen was PBMCs, taken after 24 months of ibrutinib treatment. Every receptor here comes from a human donor with chronic lymphocytic leukemia.

This clone was picked up one time. The chain couples TRBV25-1 to TRBJ2-1, with a tentative D call TRBD2 (6 bases). Germline CDR1 is MGHDK and CDR2 is SYGVNS. This CDR3 comprises 17 residues. V was trimmed by 1 base and J by 6 bases, leaving 19 bases between them. CDR3 DNA sequence: TGTGCCAGCAGTGAATTGCGGGGAGTGGCTGAACGCAATGAGCAGTTCTTC. Amino acids: CASSELRGVAERNEQFF.

J is TRBJ2-7 and V is TRBV4-1; the D gene could be TRBD1 or TRBD2 (5 bases each). This CDR3 has 15 amino acids. The germline CDR1 and CDR2 sequences are MGHRA and YSYEKL. V was pared by 1 base and J by 0 bases, with 10 bases between. In nucleotides, the CDR3 is TGCGCCAGCAGCCAAGCTCCAGGGAGCTCCTACGAGCAGTACTTC. Amino acids: CASSQAPGSSYEQYF.

This rearrangement joins TRBV27 to TRBJ2-3, with 7 bases aligning to TRBD1. The CDR3 has 15 residues. Germline V gene sequence: CDR1 MNHEY, CDR2 SMNVEV (reference sequence). J gave up 2 bases and V 0 bases, and 2 bases lay outside the gene matches. The CDR3 here is CASSLSGTDTDTQYF. The CDR3 DNA reads TGTGCCAGCAGTTTATCCGGGACAGACACAGATACGCAGTATTTT.

V usage is TRBV6-5 and J usage is TRBJ2-5; a weak D match, TRBD2 (5 bases). Trimming took 6 bases from V and 5 from J, leaving 13 bases between them. This CDR3 spans 13 amino acids. Per the germline V gene, CDR1 is MNHEY and CDR2 is SVGAGI. CDR3 sequence reads: CASSLDGGETQYF. The CDR3 DNA is TGTGCCAGCAGCCTGGACGGCGGGGAGACCCAGTACTTC.

The sample holds one count of this clone. The chain employs TRBV5-1 and TRBJ2-7; 8 nucleotides line up with TRBD2. Germline CDR1 and CDR2: SGHRS and YFSETQ. Trimming took 6 bases from V and 5 from J; bases not matched to a gene: 10. The CDR3 covers 14 residues. This CDR3 is CASTLGTSSNEQYF. The CDR3 coding sequence is TGCGCCAGCACACTCGGGACTAGTTCTAACGAGCAGTACTTC.

The rearrangement joins TRBV7-9 to TRBJ2-5; 10 positions match TRBD1. Unmatched junction bases numbered 9, after V lost 6 bases and J lost 5 bases. CDR3 length equals 15 residues. Looked up from germline, CDR1 is SEHNR and CDR2 is FQNEAQ (reference sequence). The CDR3 DNA is TGTGCCAGCAGACCAATAGGGGACAGGGGTGAGACCCAGTACTTC. It codes for CASRPIGDRGETQYF.

The chain recombines TRBV5-1 with TRBJ2-1; no firm D call. The V end was cut by 2 bases, the J end by 4 bases, with 10 bases between. The CDR3 runs 14 residues. CDR1 and CDR2 (germline): SGHRS, YFSETQ. CDR3 amino acids: CASSLSVGYNEQFF. CDR3 sequence (DNA): TGCGCCAGCAGCTTAAGTGTGGGGTACAATGAGCAGTTCTTC. The whole variable domain, filled in from reference TRBV5-1 and TRBJ2-1, reads KAGVTQTPRYLIKTRGQQVTLSCSPISGHRSVSWYQQTPGQGLQFLFEYFSETQRNKGNFPGRFSGRQFSNSRSEMNVSTLELGDSALYLCASSLSVGYNEQFFGPGTRLTVL.

The chain joins TRBV10-3 to TRBJ1-4, with D unresolved. V was cut by 3 bases and J by 8 bases, with 10 bases left in between. CDR3 length: 13 residues. Germline V gene data show CDR1 as ENHRY and CDR2 as SYGVKD. The CDR3: CAISDLGGEKLFF. As DNA, the CDR3 is TGTGCCATCAGTGACCTAGGAGGGGAAAAACTGTTTTTT.

The rearrangement joins TRBV6-1 to TRBJ2-7, with TRBD1 matching 9 bases. J was trimmed by 3 bases and V by 5 bases; bases with no gene match: 5. The CDR3 loop spans 14 amino acids. The germline V gene has CDR1 MNHNS and CDR2 SASEGT. The CDR3 coding sequence is TGTGCCAGCAGTCCGGGACAGGGCTTCTACGAGCAGTACTTC. Translated: CASSPGQGFYEQYF.

CDR3 region: CATEQGGYTF. CDR3 nucleotides: TGTGCCACCGAACAAGGGGGCTACACCTTC. The rearrangement links TRBV25-1 to TRBJ1-2; D gene uncertain. V was shortened by 10 bases and J by 8 bases, with 11 bases between the two germline ends. The CDR3 extends over 10 amino acids. CDR1 and CDR2 (germline): MGHDK, SYGVNS.

The chain employs TRBV5-6 and TRBJ1-1, with no clear D. This CDR3 has 13 residues. Deletions cut 0 bases from V and 5 bases from J, with 8 bases between. In germline, CDR1 is SGHDT, CDR2 YYEEEE. Written as DNA, the CDR3 is TGTGCCAGCAGCTTGGTATTTGGTACTGAAGCTTTCTTT. Its protein product is CASSLVFGTEAFF. The entire variable domain, with the rest obtained from reference TRBV5-6 and TRBJ1-1, is as follows: DAGVTQSPTHLIKTRGQQVTLRCSPKSGHDTVSWYQQALGQGPQFIFQYYEEEERQRGNFPDRFSGHQFPNYSSELNVNALLLGDSALYLCASSLVFGTEAFFGQGTRLTVV.

The genes are TRBV29-1 and TRBJ2-5; 13 bases align to TRBD2. Germline V gene sequence: CDR1 SQVTM, CDR2 ANQGSEA. V was clipped by 7 bases and J by 4 bases; unmatched bases: 3. The CDR3 spans 13 residues. The CDR3, as DNA: TGCAGCGGCCGGACTAGCGGGAGAGAGACCCAGTACTTC. As protein: CSGRTSGRETQYF.

This chain uses TRBV29-1 with TRBJ1-1; D remains unclear. Trimming shortened V by 6 bases and J by 1 base, and 18 bases separated the two germline ends. The V gene's germline CDR1 is SQVTM and CDR2 ANQGSEA. CDR3 length: 15 residues. The chain's CDR3 is CSVAKTLAPNTEAFF. The CDR3 bases are TGCAGCGTCGCTAAAACGCTGGCCCCGAACACTGAAGCTTTCTTT. The full variable domain, completed using reference TRBV29-1 and TRBJ1-1, is SAVISQKPSRDICQRGTSLTIQCQVDSQVTMMFWYRQQPGQSLTLIATANQGSEATYESGFVIDKFPISRPNLTFSTLTVSNMSPEDSSIYLCSVAKTLAPNTEAFFGQGTRLTVV.

This chain links TRBV28 with TRBJ1-5, with D possibly TRBD1 on 5 matching bases. Germline-derived CDR1 and CDR2 are MDHEN and SYDVKM. CDR3 size: 15 residues. V was trimmed by 5 bases and J by 1 base, leaving 12 bases between them. CDR3 in amino acids: CASSTQGFSNQPQHF. The CDR3 DNA is TGTGCCAGCAGTACGCAGGGTTTCAGCAATCAGCCCCAGCATTTT.

The chain recombines TRBV11-2 with TRBJ1-3; D ambiguous. Germline V gives CDR1 SGHAT, CDR2 FQNNGV. The V gene lost 1 base and the J gene lost 2 bases, with 9 bases spanning the gap. The CDR3 has 15 residues. The CDR3 coding sequence is TGTGCCAGCAGCTTAGTTTGGGAAGCTGGAAACACCATATATTTT. Translation gives CASSLVWEAGNTIYF. Supplemented by reference TRBV11-2 and TRBJ1-3, the full variable domain reads EAGVAQSPRYKIIEKRQSVAFWCNPISGHATLYWYQQILGQGPKLLIQFQNNGVVDDSQLPKDRFSAERLKGVDSTLKIQPAKLEDSAVYLCASSLVWEAGNTIYFGEGSWLTVV.

This chain uses TRBV23-1 with TRBJ2-7; no firm D call. TRBV23-1 is filed as an ORF, its function uncertain. The V end was cut by 1 base, the J end by 2 bases, with 33 bases between. The length of the CDR3 is 22 residues. CDR3 in DNA: TGCGCCAGCAGTCAATTTCTTCAAACCGCCGATACCGCCAGGACCTATGCCTACGAGCAGTACTTC. It specifies CASSQFLQTADTARTYAYEQYF.

The chain recombines TRBV29-1 with TRBJ2-1; D is perhaps TRBD2 (6 bases). There are 14 residues in the CDR3. CDR1 is SQVTM and CDR2 is ANQGSEA in the germline V gene. V dropped 6 bases and J dropped 7 bases, with 19 bases sitting between them. CDR3 in amino acids: CSVVPGLVENEQFF. The CDR3 DNA follows: TGCAGCGTCGTACCGGGACTGGTCGAAAATGAGCAGTTCTTC.

The chain employs TRBV28 and TRBJ1-2; 9 bases match TRBD1. Trimming cost V 9 bases and J 2 bases; bases outside gene matches: 7. The length of the CDR3 is 14 residues. The germline gives CDR1 MDHEN, CDR2 SYDVKM. The CDR3 bases are TGTGCCAGTAAACCACAGGGGGCAAACTATGGCTACACCTTC. It encodes CASKPQGANYGYTF.

V gene TRBV9 combines with J gene TRBJ1-1; TRBD1 matches 7 bases. The CDR3 spans 15 residues. The trim removed 1 base at V and 7 bases at J, leaving 10 bases unmatched. Germline V CDR1 and CDR2: SGDLS, YYNGEE. The CDR3 DNA reads TGTGCCAGCAGCGTAACAACCGACAGGGCTGGTGAAGCTTTCTTT. Translating gives CASSVTTDRAGEAFF. The variable domain in full, completed from reference TRBV9 and TRBJ1-1, reads DSGVTQTPKHLITATGQRVTLRCSPRSGDLSVYWYQQSLDQGLQFLIQYYNGEERAKGNILERFSAQQFPDLHSELNLSSLELGDSALYFCASSVTTDRAGEAFFGQGTRLTVV.

This clone was counted once. The rearrangement links TRBV6-1 to TRBJ1-1; a possible D gene is TRBD1 (6 bases). Germline CDR1 is MNHNS and CDR2 is SASEGT. The CDR3 is 13 amino acids. Trimming stripped 6 bases from V and 3 bases from J, with 11 bases between. CDR3 sequence: CASSYRVDTEAFF. For the CDR3, the DNA is TGTGCCAGCAGCTACAGGGTAGACACTGAAGCTTTCTTT.

The chain carries TRBV9 and TRBJ2-1, with 10 bases matching TRBD2. Germline V lookup: CDR1 SGDLS, CDR2 YYNGEE. The CDR3 covers 21 residues. V lost 0 bases to trimming and J lost 5 bases; unmatched junction nucleotides: 20. DNA for the CDR3: TGTGCCAGCAGCGTAGCTACTCCTACCCGCACCGGGACTAGCGTAAACAATGAGCAGTTCTTC. Translation gives CASSVATPTRTGTSVNNEQFF.

The chain has TRBV6-6 and TRBJ2-1; 8 nucleotides align to TRBD2. The J segment lost 4 bases and the V segment lost 4 bases, leaving 6 bases of the junction unmatched. This CDR3 has 15 residues. From germline, CDR1 is MNHNY and CDR2 SVGAGI (reference sequence). The CDR3: CASSSQRELYNEQFF. As DNA, the CDR3 is TGTGCCAGCAGTTCCCAGCGGGAGCTATACAATGAGCAGTTCTTC.

The V call is TRBV9, the J call TRBJ2-7, with D unresolved. The germline V gene encodes CDR1 SGDLS and CDR2 YYNGEE. The CDR3 is 15 amino acids. Trimming stripped 0 bases from V and 3 bases from J, with 13 bases between. Written as DNA, the CDR3 is TGTGCCAGCAGCGTAGCTGTGGGGTTGGGCTACGAGCAGTACTTC. It encodes CASSVAVGLGYEQYF.

The J gene is TRBJ2-7, the V gene TRBV7-2; 10 bases agree with TRBD2. The germline CDR1 and CDR2 sequences are SGHTA and FQGNSA. The CDR3 sequence is 15 residues long. Trimming removed 5 bases from V and 1 base from J; junction bases left unmatched: 5. CDR3 sequence: CASSTWTSGSYEQYF. The CDR3 nucleotides read TGTGCCAGCAGCACTTGGACTAGCGGATCCTACGAGCAGTACTTC.

The CDR3, as DNA: TGTGCCAGCAGCTCGGTACTAGCGGGAACAGAGACCCAGTACTTC. Amino acid sequence: CASSSVLAGTETQYF. The genes are TRBV5-4 and TRBJ2-5; 10 positions agree with TRBD2. V lost 3 bases to trimming and J lost 4 bases; unmatched junction nucleotides: 6. Germline V gene lookup returns CDR1 SGHNT and CDR2 YYREEE (reference sequence). CDR3 length: 15 residues.

V and J are TRBV5-1 and TRBJ2-7, with 8 bases matching TRBD2. This CDR3 has 14 amino acids. The V gene end was trimmed by 1 base and the J gene end by 6 bases; junction bases not matched to a gene: 6. CDR1 is SGHRS and CDR2 is YFSETQ in the germline V gene. Here the CDR3 reads CASSLTGLESEQYF. The CDR3 DNA reads as TGCGCCAGCAGCTTGACGGGACTAGAAAGCGAGCAGTACTTC.